The 21 T cell receptor beta chains below were found in one sample sequenced in a study of IL-17A CD8 T cells in psoriatic arthritis synovium. TCRdb keeps only in-frame clones here, not all; method: immunoSEQ multiplex PCR. The repertoire has about 1,800 clones, approximately 70% of them found once; the top ten carry around 12%. IL-17A and IFNgamma secretion assays labeled CD3+ T cells stimulated approximately 1.5 hours with PMA and ionomycin. Synovial fluid was aspirated from actively inflamed joints of psoriatic arthritis patients. Sequenced sample: IL-17A+ (IFN-gamma+/-) memory CD8+ T cells from synovial fluid. Subset noted: IL-17A+IFNgamma+/- memory CD8+ (Tc17) cells. Receptors were obtained from a human donor with psoriatic arthritis.

The V and J genes are TRBV6-4 and TRBJ2-1; 12 nucleotides align to TRBD2. CDR1 is MRHNA and CDR2 is SNTAGT in the germline V gene. The junction had 4 bases not matched to a gene; V was cut back by 3 bases and J by 7 bases. CDR3 length: 15 amino acids. This chain's CDR3 is CASSETSGSANEQFF. CDR3 DNA sequence: TGTGCCAGCAGTGAGACTAGCGGGAGTGCAAATGAGCAGTTCTTC.

This clone appeared a few times. This rearrangement joins TRBV5-5 to TRBJ2-7; D unclear. Trimming stripped 1 base from V and 3 bases from J, with 5 bases between. CDR1 SGHKS and CDR2 YYEKEE come from the germline V gene (reference sequence). The CDR3 has 12 residues. CDR3 amino acids: CASSLYGYEQYF. CDR3 bases: TGTGCCAGCAGCTTGTACGGCTACGAGCAGTACTTC.

In this sample, this clone turned up once. The V call is TRBV27, the J call TRBJ2-6; no definite D call. This CDR3 comprises 15 residues. V lost 3 bases and J 1 base, leaving 7 bases between the germline ends. Germline V lookup: CDR1 MNHEY, CDR2 SMNVEV (reference sequence). CDR3 DNA sequence: TGTGCCAGCAGTTTCCTTGGTTCTGGGGCCAACGTCCTGACTTTC. This encodes CASSFLGSGANVLTF.

In DNA form, the CDR3 reads TGTGCCAGCAGTCTATTGGGCTCAAAAGAGACCCAGTACTTC. The encoded protein is CASSLLGSKETQYF. The V gene is TRBV27, the J gene TRBJ2-5; D ambiguous. CDR3 length equals 14 residues. V was trimmed by 5 bases and J by 3 bases, leaving 13 bases between them. Germline V gives CDR1 MNHEY, CDR2 SMNVEV (reference sequence).

The V gene is TRBV28, the J gene TRBJ1-3; D is unclear. The CDR3 length is 13 residues. Germline V CDR1 and CDR2: MDHEN, SYDVKM. V lost 6 bases and J 0 bases, leaving 6 bases between the germline ends. Here the CDR3 DNA reads TGTGCCAGCAGGGGCGTCTCTGGAAACACCATATATTTT. It is translated as CASRGVSGNTIYF.

This clone was seen a few times. The chain recombines TRBV16 with TRBJ2-3, with unresolved D. CDR1 and CDR2 (germline): KGHSY, FQNENV. Trimming stripped 4 bases from V and 2 bases from J, with 7 bases between. CDR3 length: 13 amino acids. The CDR3 loop is CASSLQLTDTQYF. CDR3 nucleotide sequence: TGTGCCAGCAGCCTCCAGCTCACAGATACGCAGTATTTT.

This clone is large within its sample. This chain joins TRBV4-3 and TRBJ2-2; D call uncertain. Germline V gene data show CDR1 as LGHNA and CDR2 as YSLEER. The CDR3 totals 15 residues. V dropped 0 bases and J dropped 0 bases, with 5 bases sitting between them. CDR3 residues: CASSQDIANTGELFF. Here the CDR3 DNA reads TGCGCCAGCAGCCAAGATATCGCGAACACCGGGGAGCTGTTTTTT.

V and J are TRBV14 and TRBJ1-2, with TRBD1 as a possible D gene (5 bases). The V end lost 7 bases, the J end lost 6 bases, and 18 bases lay between the germline ends. Germline assignment: CDR1 SGHDN and CDR2 FVKESK. CDR3 size: 14 residues. CDR3 bases: TGTGCCAGCATCGGGGGAAACGAGTGTAATGGCTACACCTTC. Translation: CASIGGNECNGYTF.

In its sample, this clone was seen once. The chain has TRBV27 and TRBJ2-1, with 12 nucleotides matching TRBD2. The V and J ends lost 5 bases and 3 bases, in that order; junction bases with no gene match: 5. Germline V gene lookup returns CDR1 MNHEY and CDR2 SMNVEV (reference sequence). The CDR3 runs to 16 residues. CDR3 bases: TGTGCCAGCAGTACGCGGACTAGCGGGAACTACAATGAGCAGTTCTTC. This codes for CASSTRTSGNYNEQFF.

CDR3 region: CASTISGGASYEQYF. CDR3 nucleotide sequence: TGTGCCAGCACCATCTCAGGCGGGGCCTCCTACGAGCAGTACTTC. V usage is TRBV27 and J usage is TRBJ2-7, with a possible D match to TRBD2 (6 bases). The V end lost 7 bases, the J end lost 0 bases, and 16 bases lay between the germline ends. The CDR3 has 15 amino acids. The germline V gene encodes CDR1 MNHEY and CDR2 SMNVEV (reference sequence).

The rearrangement links TRBV5-6 to TRBJ1-1, with unresolved D. Germline-derived CDR1 and CDR2 are SGHDT and YYEEEE. The CDR3 is made up of 12 amino acids. Deletions cut 2 bases from V and 4 bases from J, with 6 bases between. The CDR3 sequence: CASSFGSTEAFF. The DNA for the CDR3 is TGTGCCAGCAGCTTTGGGTCCACTGAAGCTTTCTTT.

This rearrangement joins TRBV4-3 to TRBJ2-3; D is unresolved. The germline CDR1 and CDR2 sequences are LGHNA and YSLEER. V lost 2 bases and J lost 2, with 5 bases in between. The CDR3 has 13 amino acids. The CDR3 spells CASSQPYTDTQYF. The CDR3 bases are TGCGCCAGCAGCCAACCTTACACAGATACGCAGTATTTT.

The chain has TRBV7-3 and TRBJ2-3; 7 bases agree with TRBD2. CDR3 length equals 15 residues. Germline V CDR1 and CDR2: SGHTA, FQGTGA. The ends lost 2 bases at V and 4 bases at J; junction bases unmatched: 6. As DNA, the CDR3 is TGTGCCAGCAGCTTACTCGGGGGAGGGGCAGATACGCAGTATTTT. This gives the protein CASSLLGGGADTQYF. Combining the CDR3 with reference TRBV7-3 and TRBJ2-3 gives the whole variable domain GAGVSQTPSNKVTEKGKYVELRCDPISGHTALYWYRQSLGQGPEFLIYFQGTGAADDSGLPNDRFFAVRPEGSVSTLKIQRTERGDSAVYLCASSLLGGGADTQYFGPGTRLTVL.

V usage is TRBV13 and J usage is TRBJ2-3; 8 bases match TRBD2. CDR3 length: 15 amino acids. Trimming cost V 5 bases and J 6 bases; bases outside gene matches: 10. The V gene's germline CDR1 is PRHDT and CDR2 FYEKMQ (reference sequence). This CDR3 reads CASSKAGVPGDTQYF. CDR3 coding DNA: TGTGCCAGCAGCAAAGCGGGAGTCCCGGGGGATACGCAGTATTTT.

The chain has TRBV11-2 and TRBJ2-7; D remains ambiguous. The germline CDR1 and CDR2 sequences are SGHAT and FQNNGV. Trimming pared 1 base from V and 6 bases from J, leaving 7 bases between. The CDR3 runs 12 residues. The CDR3 region is CASSLGITEQYF. As DNA, the CDR3 is TGTGCCAGCAGCTTAGGAATCACCGAGCAGTACTTC.

The chain joins TRBV7-8 to TRBJ2-7; possibly TRBD1 or TRBD2 for D (5 bases each). CDR1 and CDR2 from the germline V gene are SGHVS and FQNEAQ. CDR3 size: 17 residues. V shed 5 bases and J shed 0 bases, with 20 bases lying between them. The CDR3 spells CASSASSGTVSSYEQYF. Written as DNA, the CDR3 is TGTGCCAGCAGCGCCTCCTCCGGGACGGTGAGCTCCTACGAGCAGTACTTC. The whole variable domain, remainder taken from reference TRBV7-8 and TRBJ2-7, is GAGVSQSPRYKVAKRGQDVALRCDPISGHVSLFWYQQALGQGPEFLTYFQNEAQLDKSGLPSDRFFAERPEGSVSTLKIQRTQQEDSAVYLCASSASSGTVSSYEQYFGPGTRLTVT.

In its sample, this clone was seen a few times. The chain links TRBV27 to TRBJ2-7, with D maybe TRBD2 (7 bases). V lost 6 bases, J lost 3 bases, and 24 bases lay in between. The CDR3 is made up of 17 amino acids. Germline loops: CDR1 MNHEY, CDR2 SMNVEV (reference sequence). As DNA, the CDR3 is TGTGCCAGCAGCCCCACTTACAGGGAGGGTGCTTTCTACGAGCAGTACTTC. This gives the protein CASSPTYREGAFYEQYF.

CDR3 nucleotides: TGTGCCAGCAGTGTTGGCAGGGGCTCTGAAGCTTTCTTT. It codes for CASSVGRGSEAFF. The V gene is TRBV2, the J gene TRBJ1-1; D may be TRBD1 (6 bases). Germline V gene lookup returns CDR1 SNHLY and CDR2 FYNNEI. The CDR3 has 13 amino acids. V was clipped by 4 bases and J by 6 bases, with 12 bases between them.

The chain uses TRBV27 and TRBJ1-2; 8 bases line up with TRBD1. CDR1 MNHEY and CDR2 SMNVEV come from the germline V gene (reference sequence). V was clipped by 5 bases and J by 4 bases; unmatched bases: 6. CDR3 length: 14 amino acids. The CDR3 is CASSRDRRGYGYTF. CDR3 sequence (DNA): TGTGCCAGCAGTAGGGACAGGCGAGGCTATGGCTACACCTTC.

The V and J genes are TRBV4-1 and TRBJ2-5; 14 bases are a match to TRBD2. The junction had 4 bases not matched to a gene; V was cut back by 3 bases and J by 4 bases. In germline, CDR1 is MGHRA, CDR2 YSYEKL. The CDR3 is 16 residues long. CDR3 DNA sequence: TGCGCCAGCAGCCAGGGGACTAGCGGGAGTTTAGAGACCCAGTACTTC. As protein: CASSQGTSGSLETQYF.

This chain links TRBV27 with TRBJ2-6; TRBD2 is a possible D gene (5 bases). In germline, CDR1 is MNHEY, CDR2 SMNVEV (reference sequence). The CDR3 length is 19 residues. With 2 bases removed from V and 0 bases from J, the gap between germline ends came to 17 bases. The CDR3 DNA is TGTGCCAGCAGTTTAAACCCTTACGAACGGGGCTCTGGGGCCAACGTCCTGACTTTC. It specifies CASSLNPYERGSGANVLTF.